The rows below give T cell receptor beta chains drawn from one sample of a study of blood T cell repertoires in COVID-19. TCRdb's copy holds only in-frame clones and misses some; the assay was immunoSEQ multiplex PCR. The table includes some 58,000 clones, over 75% detected once. The sequenced material came from peripheral blood. These receptors all come from a man aged 35 to 55 with acute or convalescent COVID-19. CDR3s include the opening cysteine and the closing phenylalanine or tryptophan. A D gene is named only where the DNA matches it firmly. Size tells how often a clone was seen (once, few, many) or the class of an expanded clone, and some rows leave it out.

clone_size j_call d_call v_call cdr3_aa cdr3_nt
- TRBJ1-1 - TRBV29-1 CSVGGGGAFF TGCAGCGTTGGCGGTGGAGGAGCTTTCTTT
- TRBJ2-5 TRBD2 TRBV19 CASSIEGSGSSKRTQYF TGTGCCAGTAGTATAGAGGGTAGCGGGAGTTCAAAGAGAACCCAGTACTTC
- TRBJ1-2 TRBD1 TRBV19 CASSEPEGAEGYTF TGTGCCAGTAGTGAGCCGGAGGGGGCGGAGGGCTACACCTTC
- TRBJ1-2 - TRBV5-1 CASSLGQTHYGYTF TGCGCCAGCAGCTTGGGACAGACCCACTATGGCTACACCTTC
- TRBJ1-1 - TRBV6-6 CASSSVSNTEAFF TGTGCCAGCAGTTCGGTCTCGAACACTGAAGCTTTCTTT
- TRBJ1-2 TRBD1 TRBV19 CASSISGTGGKLRYGYTF TGTGCCAGTAGTATATCGGGGACAGGGGGCAAATTGCGCTATGGCTACACCTTC
- TRBJ1-1 - TRBV7-9 CASSFRGWMNTEAFF TGTGCCAGCAGCTTCAGGGGCTGGATGAACACTGAAGCTTTCTTT
- TRBJ2-7 - TRBV7-8 CASSPGQEYEQYF TGTGCCAGCAGCCCAGGACAAGAATACGAGCAGTACTTC
- TRBJ2-3 TRBD2 TRBV7-6 CASSFRLAGGDTQYF TGTGCCAGCAGCTTTAGACTAGCGGGAGGAGATACGCAGTATTTT
- TRBJ1-1 - TRBV19 CASSSQGNFNTEAFF TGTGCCAGTAGTAGCCAGGGGAACTTTAACACTGAAGCTTTCTTT
- TRBJ2-5 TRBD2 TRBV19 CASSIGVLAGQETQYF TGTGCCAGTAGTATTGGGGTCCTAGCGGGCCAAGAGACCCAGTACTTC
- TRBJ1-4 TRBD1 TRBV5-1 CASSLGRDRGNEKLFF TGCGCCAGCAGCTTGGGCCGGGACAGGGGCAATGAAAAACTGTTTTTT
- TRBJ2-1 - TRBV10-1 CASSPGTVSSYNEQFF TGCGCCAGCAGTCCCGGGACTGTTTCATCCTACAATGAGCAGTTCTTC
once TRBJ2-7 TRBD1 TRBV4-2 CASSQSGQGAPYEQYF TGTGCCAGCAGCCAATCTGGACAGGGGGCCCCCTACGAGCAGTACTTC
- TRBJ1-2 - TRBV7-8 CASSSSQVTANYGYTF TGTGCCAGCAGCTCCTCTCAGGTGACAGCTAACTATGGCTACACCTTC
- TRBJ2-1 TRBD2 TRBV25-1 CASSESASGLYNEQFF TGTGCCAGCAGTGAATCGGCTAGCGGGCTTTACAATGAGCAGTTCTTC
- TRBJ1-6 - TRBV5-4 CASSIGQNSPLHF TGTGCCAGCAGCATCGGACAGAATTCACCCCTCCACTTT
- TRBJ2-6 - TRBV5-1 CASREVPGANVLTF TGCGCCAGCAGAGAGGTCCCTGGGGCCAACGTCCTGACTTTC
few TRBJ1-1 - TRBV15 CATSGTRVMNTEAFF TGTGCCACCAGCGGAACCAGGGTGATGAACACTGAAGCTTTCTTT
- TRBJ2-1 TRBD2 TRBV24-1 CATSDHSGTRLINEQFF TGTGCCACCAGTGATCATTCCGGGACTAGACTTATCAATGAGCAGTTCTTC
- TRBJ2-1 TRBD1 TRBV5-1 CASSPQGVSYNEQFF TGCGCCAGCAGCCCACAGGGGGTATCCTACAATGAGCAGTTCTTC
- TRBJ1-4 TRBD1 TRBV2 CASRDRDKGKLFF TGTGCCAGCAGGGACAGGGACAAGGGAAAACTGTTTTTT
- TRBJ1-2 - TRBV10-2 CASSAQYGYTF TGCGCCAGCAGTGCCCAGTATGGCTACACCTTC
- TRBJ2-5 TRBD2 TRBV7-8 CASSLASSGVRETQYF TGTGCCAGCAGCTTAGCGTCTAGCGGGGTCCGGGAGACCCAGTACTTC
- TRBJ2-3 - TRBV7-2 CASRKSGRDTDTQYF TGTGCCAGCAGGAAAAGCGGTAGAGACACAGATACGCAGTATTTT
- TRBJ2-2 TRBD2 TRBV9 CASSAGLAGGWTGELFF TGTGCCAGCAGCGCGGGACTAGCGGGAGGTTGGACCGGGGAGCTGTTTTTT
- TRBJ2-1 TRBD2 TRBV5-1 CASSFPKGLAETSSYNEQFF TGCGCCAGCAGCTTCCCAAAGGGACTAGCGGAGACTAGCTCCTACAATGAGCAGTTCTTC
- TRBJ1-1 - TRBV5-1 CASSLAGGETEAFF TGCGCCAGCAGCTTGGCGGGGGGAGAAACTGAAGCTTTCTTT
- TRBJ2-3 - TRBV5-1 CASSTGRRAAIEDTQYF TGCGCCAGCAGCACGGGACGGAGGGCGGCTATTGAAGATACGCAGTATTTT
- TRBJ1-1 TRBD1 TRBV29-1 CSVVGAGGSGAEAFF TGCAGCGTTGTTGGGGCAGGGGGTTCTGGCGCTGAAGCTTTCTTT
- TRBJ2-3 TRBD2 TRBV9 CASSVGLAADTQYF TGTGCCAGCAGCGTGGGACTAGCCGCAGATACGCAGTATTTT
- TRBJ2-2 TRBD2 TRBV5-1 CASTGTSGVGELFF TGCGCCAGCACCGGGACTAGCGGGGTCGGGGAGCTGTTTTTT
- TRBJ2-2 TRBD2 TRBV19 CASKPREVGSTGELFF TGTGCCAGCAAGCCGCGGGAGGTTGGGAGCACCGGGGAGCTGTTTTTT